This TCR beta chain was identified in a study of somatic mutations in cytotoxic T cells in rheumatoid arthritis. Across the whole study: Flow sorting at nearly 100% purity was applied to some V beta antibody-stained T-cell populations, which included V beta1+ cells sequenced for TCRB. Overall study findings and caveats: There were about an eighth of the 65 patients in whom the largest CD8+ clone exceeded 20% of CD8+ cells.

Concerning this clone: The antigen remains unidentified.

The table came from immunoSEQ multiplex PCR; TCRdb's copy has only in-frame clones and leaves some out. The sample lists around 11,000 clones; over 55% were seen once. The CDR3 runs 14 residues. Germline CDR1 ENHRY, CDR2 SYGVKD. The ends were cut back, 7 bases at V and 1 base at J, with 12 bases in the middle. Magnetic beads with positive selection isolated CD4+ and CD8+ fractions, whose purity was verified by flow cytometry. The chain employs TRBV10-3 and TRBJ2-3; no definite D call. The receptor's source is an adult with rheumatoid arthritis. The specimen was CD8+ T cells sorted from blood. CDR3 in DNA: TGTGCCATCACGCAGGAATGGGGCACAGATACGCAGTATTTT. It encodes CAITQEWGTDTQYF.